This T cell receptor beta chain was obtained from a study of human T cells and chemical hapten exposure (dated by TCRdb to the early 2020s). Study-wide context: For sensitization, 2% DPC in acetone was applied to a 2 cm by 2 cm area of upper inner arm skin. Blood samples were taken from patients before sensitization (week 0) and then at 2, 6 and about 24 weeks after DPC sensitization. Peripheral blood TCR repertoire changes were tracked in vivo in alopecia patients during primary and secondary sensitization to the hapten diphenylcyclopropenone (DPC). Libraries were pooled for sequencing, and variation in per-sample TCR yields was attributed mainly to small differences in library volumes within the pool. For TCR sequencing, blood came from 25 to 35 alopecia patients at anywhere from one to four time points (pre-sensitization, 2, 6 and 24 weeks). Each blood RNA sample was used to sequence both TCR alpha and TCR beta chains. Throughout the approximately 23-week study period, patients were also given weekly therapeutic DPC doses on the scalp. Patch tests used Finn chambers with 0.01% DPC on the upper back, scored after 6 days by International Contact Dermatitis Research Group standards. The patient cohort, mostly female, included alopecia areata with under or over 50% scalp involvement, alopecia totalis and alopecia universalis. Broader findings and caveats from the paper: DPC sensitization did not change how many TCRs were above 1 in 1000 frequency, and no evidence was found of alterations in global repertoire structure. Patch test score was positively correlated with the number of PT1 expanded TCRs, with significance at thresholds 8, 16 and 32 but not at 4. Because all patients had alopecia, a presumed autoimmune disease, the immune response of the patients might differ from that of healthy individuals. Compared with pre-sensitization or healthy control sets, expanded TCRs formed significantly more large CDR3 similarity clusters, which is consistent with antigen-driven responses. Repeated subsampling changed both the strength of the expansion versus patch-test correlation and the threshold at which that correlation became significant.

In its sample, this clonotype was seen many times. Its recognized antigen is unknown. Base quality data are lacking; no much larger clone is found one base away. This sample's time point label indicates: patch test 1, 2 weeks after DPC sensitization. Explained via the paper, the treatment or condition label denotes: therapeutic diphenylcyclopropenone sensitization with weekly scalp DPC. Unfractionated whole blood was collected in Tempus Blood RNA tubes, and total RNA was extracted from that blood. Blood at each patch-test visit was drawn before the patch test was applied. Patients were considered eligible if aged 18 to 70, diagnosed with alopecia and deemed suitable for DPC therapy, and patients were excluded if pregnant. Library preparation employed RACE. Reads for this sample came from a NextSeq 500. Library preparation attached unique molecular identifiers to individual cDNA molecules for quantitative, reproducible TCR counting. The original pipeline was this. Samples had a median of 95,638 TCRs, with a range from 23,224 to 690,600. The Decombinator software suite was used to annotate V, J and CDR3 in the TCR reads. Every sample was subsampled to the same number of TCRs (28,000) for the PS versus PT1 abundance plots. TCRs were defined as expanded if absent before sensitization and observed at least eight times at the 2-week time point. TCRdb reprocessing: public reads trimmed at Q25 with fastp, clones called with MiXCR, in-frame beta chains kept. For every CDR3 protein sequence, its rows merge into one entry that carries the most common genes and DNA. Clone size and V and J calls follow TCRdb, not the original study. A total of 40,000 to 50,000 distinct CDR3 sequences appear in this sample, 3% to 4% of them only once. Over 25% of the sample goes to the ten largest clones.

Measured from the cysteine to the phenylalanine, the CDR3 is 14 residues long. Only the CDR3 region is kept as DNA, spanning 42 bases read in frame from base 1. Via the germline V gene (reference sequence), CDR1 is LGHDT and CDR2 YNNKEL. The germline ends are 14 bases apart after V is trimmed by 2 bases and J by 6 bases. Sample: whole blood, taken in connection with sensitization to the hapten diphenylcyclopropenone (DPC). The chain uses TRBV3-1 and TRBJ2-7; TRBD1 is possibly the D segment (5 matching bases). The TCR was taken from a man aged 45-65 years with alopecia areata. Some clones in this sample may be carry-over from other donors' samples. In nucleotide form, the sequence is TGTGCCAGCAGCCAATTAAGGGGATCAGTCGAGCAGTACTTC. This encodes CASSQLRGSVEQYF.